This entry concerns a single TCR beta chain. Its antigen remains unknown. The entry originates in a study of breast tumors, draining lymph nodes, adjacent tissues. Samples came from axillary lymph nodes draining the breast cancer. The study, taken as a whole, reports: Luminal-like breast cancer showed significantly greater tumor-nontumor repertoire similarity than basal-like breast cancer did.

TCRdb re-derived calls from the multiplex PCR reads in MiXCR, one entry per CDR3 protein. The repertoire holds fewer than 300,000 distinct CDR3 sequences, with less than 40% as singletons. J gave up 4 bases and V 7 bases, and 15 bases lay outside the gene matches. This CDR3 spans 18 amino acids. CDR1 and CDR2 from the germline V gene are SGHVS and FQNEAQ. The chain links TRBV7-8 to TRBJ2-3; 12 nucleotides match TRBD2. The clonotype originates from a female donor with breast cancer. Some clones in this sample may be carry-over from other donors' samples. Material for sequencing was axillary lymph node tissue. The CDR3 protein is CASTPGTSGLRFSDTQYF. Written as DNA, the CDR3 is TGTGCCAGCACCCCCGGGACTAGCGGGCTGAGATTCTCAGATACGCAGTATTTT.